This TCR beta chain derives from a study of post-analysis software for immune sequencing data. Across the whole study: The study covered relapsing-remitting, secondary progressive and progressive-relapsing courses of multiple sclerosis. Whole-study results and caveats: About five TRBV segments were more frequent in patients than controls; TRBV5-6, TRBV5-1 and TRBV20-1 belonged to this group. Batch-mates among the samples co-clustered strongly by F measure. Normalized Chao1 diversity was significantly reduced in patients versus controls.

Unique molecular identifiers were present in the TCR beta cDNA libraries. TCRdb independently ran MiXCR on the PCR reads; one entry per CDR3 protein. In the table there are around 770,000 distinct CDR3 sequences, 46% of which are singletons. Comment on this clonotype: The target antigen is unknown.

The CDR3 runs to 14 residues. V lost 6 bases and J 1 base, leaving 12 bases between the germline ends. This receptor was taken from a girl aged 10-17 years with multiple sclerosis. Sequenced: blood. The V and J genes are TRBV12-3 or TRBV12-4 and TRBJ2-5; tentative D call: TRBD2 (5 bases). CDR3: CASRFGMGQETQYF. The CDR3, as DNA: TGTGCCAGCAGATTCGGGATGGGCCAAGAGACCCAGTACTTC.